This record covers a single T cell receptor beta chain. TCRdb fed the RT-PCR reads into MiXCR, producing one record per CDR3 protein. The top ten clones hold about 9.9% of a sample with around 200,000 distinct CDR3 sequences, 38% of them seen once. With 4 bases removed from V and 8 bases from J, the gap between germline ends came to 16 bases. The CDR3 extends over 15 amino acids. CDR1 and CDR2 (germline): SGHRS, YFSETQ. The data belong to a study of patients and donors after allogeneic stem cell transplantation. Sequenced material: blood, either unsorted or a sorted T cell fraction (not recorded which). V is TRBV5-1 and J is TRBJ1-6; D unclear. The source of this sequence is a human donor who was either an allogeneic HSCT recipient or a stem cell or donor lymphocyte infusion donor (not recorded which). It is not recorded whose cells these are; they may come from a transplant donor. CDR3 bases: TGCGCCAGCAGCCCCTATGGCTACGGAGATTCACCCCTCCACTTT. Residues: CASSPYGYGDSPLHF. Together with reference TRBV5-1 and TRBJ1-6, the CDR3 gives the full variable domain: KAGVTQTPRYLIKTRGQQVTLSCSPISGHRSVSWYQQTPGQGLQFLFEYFSETQRNKGNFPGRFSGRQFSNSRSEMNVSTLELGDSALYLCASSPYGYGDSPLHFGNGTRLTVT.